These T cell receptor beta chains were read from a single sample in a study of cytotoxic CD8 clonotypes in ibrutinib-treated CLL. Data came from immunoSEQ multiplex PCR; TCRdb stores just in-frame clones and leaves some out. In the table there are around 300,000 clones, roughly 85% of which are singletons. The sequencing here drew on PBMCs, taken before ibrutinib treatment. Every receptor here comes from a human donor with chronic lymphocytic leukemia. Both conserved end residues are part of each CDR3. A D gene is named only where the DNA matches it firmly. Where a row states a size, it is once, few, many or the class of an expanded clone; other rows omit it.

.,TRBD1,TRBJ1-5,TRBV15,CATSRPSDRGPEDSNQPQHF,TGTGCCACCAGCAGACCAAGTGACAGGGGGCCTGAGGATAGCAATCAGCCCCAGCATTTT
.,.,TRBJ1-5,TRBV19,CACGRGQGQPQHF,TGTGCCTGCGGCCGGGGGCAGGGCCAGCCCCAGCATTTT
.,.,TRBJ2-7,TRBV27,CASSLTRIYEQYF,TGTGCCAGCAGTTTAACTAGGATCTACGAGCAGTACTTC
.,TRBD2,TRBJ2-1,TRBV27,CASSLSGLAGVEQFF,TGTGCCAGCAGTTTATCCGGACTAGCGGGAGTTGAGCAGTTCTTC
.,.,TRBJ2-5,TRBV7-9,CASSSIETQYF,TGTGCCAGCAGCTCCATAGAGACCCAGTACTTC
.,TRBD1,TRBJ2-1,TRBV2,CATEKGQGKNEQFF,TGTGCCACCGAAAAAGGACAGGGTAAAAATGAGCAGTTCTTC
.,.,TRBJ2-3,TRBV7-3,CASSLNGDGTQYF,TGTGCCAGCAGCTTAAACGGGGACGGTACGCAGTATTTT
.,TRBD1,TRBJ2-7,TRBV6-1,CASSEQGVYEVQYF,TGTGCCAGCAGTGAACAGGGGGTCTACGAAGTGCAGTACTTC
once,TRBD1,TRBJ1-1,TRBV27,CASSLTGVGSEAFF,TGTGCCAGCAGTTTAACAGGGGTGGGATCTGAAGCTTTCTTT
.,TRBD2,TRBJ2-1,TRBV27,CASSPTGLAGSSYNEQFF,TGTGCCAGCAGTCCCACAGGACTAGCGGGTAGCTCCTACAATGAGCAGTTCTTC
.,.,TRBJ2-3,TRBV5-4,CASSSMTSTDTQYF,TGTGCCAGCAGCTCCATGACTAGCACAGATACGCAGTATTTT
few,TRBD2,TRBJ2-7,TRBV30,CAWSLAGRFYEQYF,TGTGCCTGGTCTCTAGCGGGAAGGTTTTACGAGCAGTACTTC
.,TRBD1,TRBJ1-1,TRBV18,CASSPGQGYTEAFF,TGTGCCAGCTCACCCGGACAGGGGTACACTGAAGCTTTCTTT
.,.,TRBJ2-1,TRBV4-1,CASSQVRNRDEQFF,TGCGCCAGCAGCCAAGTCCGGAACCGGGATGAGCAGTTCTTC
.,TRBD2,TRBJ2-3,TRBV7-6,CASSPRPGLAGAGTDTQYF,TGTGCCAGCAGCCCACGACCGGGACTAGCGGGAGCTGGCACAGATACGCAGTATTTT
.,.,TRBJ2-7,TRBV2,CASSALDGSYEQYF,TGTGCCAGCAGTGCCCTTGACGGCTCCTACGAGCAGTACTTC
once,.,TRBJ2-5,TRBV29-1,CSVEDQRRGLETQYF,TGCAGCGTTGAAGATCAACGCAGGGGTCTAGAGACCCAGTACTTC
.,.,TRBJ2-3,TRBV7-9,CASSLDQGVDTQYF,TGTGCCAGCAGCTTAGATCAAGGGGTGGATACGCAGTATTTT
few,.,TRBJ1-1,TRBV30,CAWAGTFF,TGTGCCTGGGCAGGGACTTTCTTT
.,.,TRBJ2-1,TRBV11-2,CASSLDGWDGYNEQFF,TGTGCCAGCAGCTTAGACGGGTGGGACGGATACAATGAGCAGTTCTTC
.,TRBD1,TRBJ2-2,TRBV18,CASSPLQGQGSTGELFF,TGTGCCAGCTCACCACTCCAGGGACAGGGCAGTACCGGGGAGCTGTTTTTT
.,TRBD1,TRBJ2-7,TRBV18,CASSTGEEQYF,TGTGCCAGCTCTACAGGGGAAGAGCAGTACTTC
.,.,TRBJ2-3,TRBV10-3,CAISGDPATDTQYF,TGTGCCATCAGTGGAGACCCTGCCACAGATACGCAGTATTTT
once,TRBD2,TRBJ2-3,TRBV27,CASSSRWEGFGTDTQYF,TGTGCCAGCAGTTCACGGTGGGAGGGATTCGGCACAGATACGCAGTATTTT
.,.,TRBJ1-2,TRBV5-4,CASSIGGRGSYGYTF,TGTGCCAGCAGCATTGGGGGCAGGGGTTCCTATGGCTACACCTTC
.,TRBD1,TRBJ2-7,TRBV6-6,CASSYGTGAYSYEQYF,TGTGCCAGCAGTTACGGGACAGGGGCCTACTCCTACGAGCAGTACTTC
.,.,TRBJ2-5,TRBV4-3,CASSQDDSGGEETQYF,TGCGCCAGCAGCCAAGATGATTCTGGTGGGGAGGAGACCCAGTACTTC
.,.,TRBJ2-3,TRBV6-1,CASSLRVWDTQYF,TGTGCCAGCAGCCTCAGGGTCTGGGATACGCAGTATTTT
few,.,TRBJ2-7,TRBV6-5,CASNPTTATYEQYF,TGTGCCAGCAACCCTACGACTGCCACCTACGAGCAGTACTTC
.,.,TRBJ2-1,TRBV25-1,CASSERDNEQFF,TGTGCCAGCAGTGAAAGGGACAATGAGCAGTTCTTC
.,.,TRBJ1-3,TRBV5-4,CASSPTPGNTIYF,TGTGCCAGCAGTCCGACCCCGGGAAACACCATATATTTT
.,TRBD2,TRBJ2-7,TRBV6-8,CASSYSATFGVASGSSYEQYF,TGTGCCAGCAGTTACTCCGCTACCTTTGGGGTGGCTAGCGGGAGCTCCTACGAGCAGTACTTC
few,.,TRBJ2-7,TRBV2,CARARGTKPYEQYF,TGTGCCAGAGCTAGGGGGACAAAACCCTACGAGCAGTACTTC
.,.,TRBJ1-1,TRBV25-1,CASSELSGGSAEAFF,TGTGCCAGCAGTGAACTCAGCGGGGGGTCGGCTGAAGCTTTCTTT
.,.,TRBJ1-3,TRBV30,CAWSQQGLGFSGNTIYF,TGTGCCTGGAGCCAACAGGGTCTAGGGTTTTCTGGAAACACCATATATTTT
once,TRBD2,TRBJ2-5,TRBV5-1,CASSSSGTLGETQYF,TGCGCCAGCAGCTCTAGCGGGACGTTGGGAGAGACCCAGTACTTC
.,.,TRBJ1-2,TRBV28,CASSFEYLGYGYTF,TGTGCCAGCAGTTTCGAGTATTTAGGCTATGGCTACACCTTC
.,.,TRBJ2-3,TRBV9,CASTNAGGSSPDTQYF,TGTGCCAGCACCAACGCTGGGGGAAGTTCCCCAGATACGCAGTATTTT
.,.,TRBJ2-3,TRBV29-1,CSVVQGIGTDTQYF,TGCAGCGTTGTTCAGGGAATAGGTACAGATACGCAGTATTTT
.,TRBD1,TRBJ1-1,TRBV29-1,CSGVESTGDTEAFF,TGCAGCGGGGTAGAGTCTACAGGGGACACTGAAGCTTTCTTT
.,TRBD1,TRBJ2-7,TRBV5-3,CARSPCVTREGGRTGQYF,TGTGCCAGAAGCCCCTGTGTAACTAGGGAAGGGGGCAGAACAGGGCAGTACTTC
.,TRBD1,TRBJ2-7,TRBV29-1,CSVDAPATGGKSYEQYF,TGCAGCGTTGACGCCCCAGCAACAGGGGGAAAATCGTACGAGCAGTACTTC
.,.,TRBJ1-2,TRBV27,CASSFSPGSSYGYTF,TGTGCCAGCAGTTTTTCACCGGGCAGCTCCTATGGCTACACCTTC
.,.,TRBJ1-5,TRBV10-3,CAISESLEGNQPQHF,TGTGCCATCAGTGAATCGCTGGAGGGAAATCAGCCCCAGCATTTT
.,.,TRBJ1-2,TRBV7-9,CASRPRPGATNYGYTF,TGTGCCAGCAGGCCAAGACCAGGGGCGACGAACTATGGCTACACCTTC
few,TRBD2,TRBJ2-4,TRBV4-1,CASSHPGTTKNIQYF,TGCGCCAGCAGCCATCCCGGGACTACGAAAAACATTCAGTACTTC
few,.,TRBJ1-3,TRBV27,CASSSPRDPGNTIYF,TGTGCCAGCAGTTCACCCAGGGATCCCGGAAACACCATATATTTT
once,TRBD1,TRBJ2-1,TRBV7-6,CASSLRRTGDEQFF,TGTGCCAGCAGCTTGAGGCGGACAGGGGATGAGCAGTTCTTC
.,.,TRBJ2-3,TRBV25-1,CASRAGGTDTQYF,TGTGCCAGCAGAGCGGGTGGAACAGATACGCAGTATTTT
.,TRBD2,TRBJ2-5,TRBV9,CASSVAPGLAGAETQYF,TGTGCCAGCAGCGTAGCGCCCGGACTAGCGGGAGCTGAGACCCAGTACTTC
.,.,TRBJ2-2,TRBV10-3,CAISVRANTGELFF,TGTGCCATCAGTGTCAGAGCGAACACCGGGGAGCTGTTTTTT
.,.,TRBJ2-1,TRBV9,CASSDKVINEQFF,TGTGCCAGCAGCGATAAGGTAATCAATGAGCAGTTCTTC
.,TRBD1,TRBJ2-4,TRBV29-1,CSVNGQGGDIQYF,TGCAGCGTGAATGGACAGGGAGGAGACATTCAGTACTTC
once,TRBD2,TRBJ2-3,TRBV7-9,CASSPIAGVADTQYF,TGTGCCAGCAGCCCTATAGCGGGAGTCGCAGATACGCAGTATTTT
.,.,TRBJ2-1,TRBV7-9,CASSSRRVSYNEQFF,TGTGCCAGCAGCTCCCGACGGGTCTCCTACAATGAGCAGTTCTTC